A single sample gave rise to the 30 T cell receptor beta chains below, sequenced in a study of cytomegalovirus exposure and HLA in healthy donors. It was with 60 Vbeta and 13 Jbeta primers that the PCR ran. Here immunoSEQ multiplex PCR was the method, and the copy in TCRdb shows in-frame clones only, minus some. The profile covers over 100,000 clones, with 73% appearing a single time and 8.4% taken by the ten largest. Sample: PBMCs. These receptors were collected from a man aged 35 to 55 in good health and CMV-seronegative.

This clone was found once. The CDR3 loop is CASSFGRGGPYNEQFF. The CDR3 DNA reads as TGCGCCAGCAGCTTCGGGAGGGGTGGCCCCTACAATGAGCAGTTCTTC. The J gene is TRBJ2-1, the V gene TRBV4-3, with 8 bases matching TRBD2. The CDR3 loop spans 16 amino acids. With 5 bases clipped from V and 2 bases from J, the junction kept 8 bases outside the gene matches. The germline gives CDR1 LGHNA, CDR2 YSLEER.

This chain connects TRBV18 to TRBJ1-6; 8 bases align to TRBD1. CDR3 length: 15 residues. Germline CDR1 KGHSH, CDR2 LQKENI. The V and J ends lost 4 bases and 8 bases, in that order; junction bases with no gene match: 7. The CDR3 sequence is CASSRGGQAYSPLHF. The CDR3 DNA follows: TGTGCCAGCTCACGGGGGGGACAGGCTTATTCACCCCTCCACTTT. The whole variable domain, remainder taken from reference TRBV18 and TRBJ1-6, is NAGVMQNPRHLVRRRGQEARLRCSPMKGHSHVYWYRQLPEEGLKFMVYLQKENIIDESGMPKERFSAEFPKEGPSILRIQQVVRGDSAAYFCASSRGGQAYSPLHFGNGTRLTVT.

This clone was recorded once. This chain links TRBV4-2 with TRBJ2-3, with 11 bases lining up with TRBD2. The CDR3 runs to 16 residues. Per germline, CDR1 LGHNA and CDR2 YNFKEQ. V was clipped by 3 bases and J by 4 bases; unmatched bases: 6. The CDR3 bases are TGTGCCAGCAGCCAGTTTAGCGGGGGGGCAGCAGATACGCAGTATTTT. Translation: CASSQFSGGAADTQYF.

The CDR3 DNA is TGTGCCAGCAGCCCGTGGGGACAGGGTCACCTCGAAAGCACAGATACGCAGTATTTT. Translation gives CASSPWGQGHLESTDTQYF. The J gene is TRBJ2-3, the V gene TRBV13; 9 positions agree with TRBD1. The J segment lost 0 bases and the V segment lost 5 bases, leaving 15 bases of the junction unmatched. The CDR3 length is 19 residues. Germline CDR1 PRHDT, CDR2 FYEKMQ (reference sequence).

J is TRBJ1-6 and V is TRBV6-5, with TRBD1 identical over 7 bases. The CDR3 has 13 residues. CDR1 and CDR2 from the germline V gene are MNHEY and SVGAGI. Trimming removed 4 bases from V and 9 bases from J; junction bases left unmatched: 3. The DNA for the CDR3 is TGTGCCAGCAGTTTAGGGGGCAGTTCACCCCTCCACTTT. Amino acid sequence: CASSLGGSSPLHF.

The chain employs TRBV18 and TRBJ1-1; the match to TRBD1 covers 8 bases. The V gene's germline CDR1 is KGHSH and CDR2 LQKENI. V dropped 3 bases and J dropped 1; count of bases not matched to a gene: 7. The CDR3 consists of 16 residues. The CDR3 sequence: CASSPFRGQANTEAFF. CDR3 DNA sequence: TGTGCCAGCTCACCGTTCAGGGGACAGGCGAACACTGAAGCTTTCTTT.

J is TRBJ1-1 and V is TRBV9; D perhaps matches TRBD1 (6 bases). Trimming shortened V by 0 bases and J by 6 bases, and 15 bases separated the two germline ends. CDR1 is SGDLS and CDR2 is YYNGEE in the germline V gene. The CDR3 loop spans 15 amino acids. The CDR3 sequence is CASSVGPGDAAEAFF. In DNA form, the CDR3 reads TGTGCCAGCAGCGTAGGGCCAGGGGATGCCGCTGAAGCTTTCTTT.

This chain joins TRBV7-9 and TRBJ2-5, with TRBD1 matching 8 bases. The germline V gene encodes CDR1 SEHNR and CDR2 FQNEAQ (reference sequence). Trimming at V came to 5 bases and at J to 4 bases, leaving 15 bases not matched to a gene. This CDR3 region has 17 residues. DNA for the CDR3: TGTGCCAGCAGCCCAGGAACACAGGGGGGATTGGGAGAGACCCAGTACTTC. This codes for CASSPGTQGGLGETQYF.

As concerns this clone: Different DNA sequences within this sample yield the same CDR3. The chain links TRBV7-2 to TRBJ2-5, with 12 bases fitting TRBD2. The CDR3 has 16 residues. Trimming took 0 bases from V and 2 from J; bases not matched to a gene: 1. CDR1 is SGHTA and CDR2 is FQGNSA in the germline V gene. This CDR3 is CASSLATSGGQETQYF. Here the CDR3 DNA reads TGTGCCAGCAGCTTAGCGACTAGCGGGGGACAAGAGACCCAGTACTTC.

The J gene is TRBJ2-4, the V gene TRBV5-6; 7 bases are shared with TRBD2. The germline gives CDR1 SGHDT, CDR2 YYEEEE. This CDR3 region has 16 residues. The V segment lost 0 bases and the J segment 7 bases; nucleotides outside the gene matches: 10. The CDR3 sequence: CASSLDVGGGRNIQYF. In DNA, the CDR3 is TGTGCCAGCAGCTTGGATGTGGGCGGGGGAAGGAACATTCAGTACTTC.

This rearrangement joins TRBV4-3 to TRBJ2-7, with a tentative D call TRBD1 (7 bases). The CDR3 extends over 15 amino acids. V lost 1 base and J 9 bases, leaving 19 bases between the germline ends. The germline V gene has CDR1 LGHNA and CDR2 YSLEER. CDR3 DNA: TGCGCCAGCAGCCAAGGCGGGACAGCGCGGCAGGGGCAGTACTTC. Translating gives CASSQGGTARQGQYF.

The DNA of the CDR3 is TGTGCCAGCAGTCCCCTGGAGGCGGCTAATGAAAAACTGTTTTTT. It codes for CASSPLEAANEKLFF. The V gene is TRBV28, the J gene TRBJ1-4; D remains ambiguous. Per the germline V gene, CDR1 is MDHEN and CDR2 is SYDVKM. There are 15 residues in the CDR3. The V gene lost 5 bases and the J gene lost 3 bases, with 13 bases spanning the gap.

Here the CDR3 DNA reads TGTGCCAGCAGTTACCAGGGACAGGCAGGAGAGACCCAGTACTTC. Its translation: CASSYQGQAGETQYF. The rearrangement links TRBV6-5 to TRBJ2-5, with 8 bases identical to TRBD1. Germline-derived CDR1 and CDR2 are MNHEY and SVGAGI. Losses at the gene ends were 2 bases for V and 4 bases for J; bases not matched to a gene: 6. This CDR3 is 15 amino acids long.

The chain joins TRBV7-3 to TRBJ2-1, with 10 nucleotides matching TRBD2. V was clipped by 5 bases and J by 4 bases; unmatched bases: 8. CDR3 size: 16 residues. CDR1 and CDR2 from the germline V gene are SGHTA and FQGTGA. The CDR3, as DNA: TGTGCCAGCAGCCGAATAGCGGGGGGCGATTACAATGAGCAGTTCTTC. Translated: CASSRIAGGDYNEQFF. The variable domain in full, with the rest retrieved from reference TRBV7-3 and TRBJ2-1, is GAGVSQTPSNKVTEKGKYVELRCDPISGHTALYWYRQSLGQGPEFLIYFQGTGAADDSGLPNDRFFAVRPEGSVSTLKIQRTERGDSAVYLCASSRIAGGDYNEQFFGPGTRLTVL.

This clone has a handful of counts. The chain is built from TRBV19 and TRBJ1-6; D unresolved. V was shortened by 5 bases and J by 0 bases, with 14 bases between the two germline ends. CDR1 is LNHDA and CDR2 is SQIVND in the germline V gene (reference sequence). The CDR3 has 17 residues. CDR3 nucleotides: TGTGCCAGTAGTGGCCACGGGAGGAGCTCCTATAATTCACCCCTCCACTTT. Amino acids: CASSGHGRSSYNSPLHF.

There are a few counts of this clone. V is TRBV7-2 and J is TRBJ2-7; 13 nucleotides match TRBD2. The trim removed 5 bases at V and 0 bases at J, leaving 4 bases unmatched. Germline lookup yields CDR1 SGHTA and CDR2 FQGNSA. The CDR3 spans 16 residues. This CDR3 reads CASSQGTSGDSYEQYF. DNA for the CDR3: TGTGCCAGCAGCCAAGGGACTAGCGGGGACTCCTACGAGCAGTACTTC.

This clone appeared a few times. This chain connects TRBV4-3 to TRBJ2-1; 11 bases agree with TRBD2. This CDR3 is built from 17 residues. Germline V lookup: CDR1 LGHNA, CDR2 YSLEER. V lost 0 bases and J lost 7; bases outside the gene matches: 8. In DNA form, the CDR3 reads TGCGCCAGCAGCCAAGATTTACTAGCGGGGGCAGGTAATGAGCAGTTCTTC. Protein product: CASSQDLLAGAGNEQFF.

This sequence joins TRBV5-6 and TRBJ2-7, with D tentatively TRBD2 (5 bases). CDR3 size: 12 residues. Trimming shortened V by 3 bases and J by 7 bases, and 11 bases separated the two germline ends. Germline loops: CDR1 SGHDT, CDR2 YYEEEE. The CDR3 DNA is TGTGCCAGCAGCTCCCCCCCGGGGGAGCAGTACTTC. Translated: CASSSPPGEQYF.

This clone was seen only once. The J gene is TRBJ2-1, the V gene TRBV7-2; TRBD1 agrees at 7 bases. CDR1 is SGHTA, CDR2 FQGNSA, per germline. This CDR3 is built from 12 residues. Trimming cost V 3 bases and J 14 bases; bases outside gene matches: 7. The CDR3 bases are TGTGCCAGCAGCTTTCCGGGACAGAAGAAGTTCTTC. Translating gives CASSFPGQKKFF.

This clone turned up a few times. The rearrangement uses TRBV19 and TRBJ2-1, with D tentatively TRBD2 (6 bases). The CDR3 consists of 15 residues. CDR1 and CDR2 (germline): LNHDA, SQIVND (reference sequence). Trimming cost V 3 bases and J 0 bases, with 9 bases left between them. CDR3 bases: TGTGCCAGTAGTATGTCGGGGGACTCCTACAATGAGCAGTTCTTC. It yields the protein CASSMSGDSYNEQFF. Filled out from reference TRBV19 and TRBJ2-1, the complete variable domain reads DGGITQSPKYLFRKEGQNVTLSCEQNLNHDAMYWYRQDPGQGLRLIYYSQIVNDFQKGDIAEGYSVSREKKESFPLTVTSAQKNPTAFYLCASSMSGDSYNEQFFGPGTRLTVL.

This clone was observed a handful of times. CDR3 in amino acids: CASSGGGNTGELFF. The CDR3 DNA reads TGTGCCAGCAGTGGCGGGGGGAACACCGGGGAGCTGTTTTTT. This chain uses TRBV2 with TRBJ2-2, with TRBD2 identical over 7 bases. V was clipped by 4 bases and J by 1 base; unmatched bases: 0. Per the germline V gene, CDR1 is SNHLY and CDR2 is FYNNEI. The CDR3 spans 14 residues.

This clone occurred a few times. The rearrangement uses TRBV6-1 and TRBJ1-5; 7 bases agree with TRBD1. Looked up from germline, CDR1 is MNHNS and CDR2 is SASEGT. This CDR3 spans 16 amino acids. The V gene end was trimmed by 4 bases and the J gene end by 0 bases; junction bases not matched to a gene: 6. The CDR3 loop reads CASSGVGQVSNQPQHF. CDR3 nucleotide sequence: TGTGCCAGCAGTGGGGTAGGACAGGTTAGCAATCAGCCCCAGCATTTT.

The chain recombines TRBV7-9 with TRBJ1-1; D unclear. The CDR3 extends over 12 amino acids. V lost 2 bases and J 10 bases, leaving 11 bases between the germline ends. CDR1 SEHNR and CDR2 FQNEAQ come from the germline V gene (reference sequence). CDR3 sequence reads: CASSLREGSAFF. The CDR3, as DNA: TGTGCCAGCAGCTTAAGGGAGGGATCAGCTTTCTTT.

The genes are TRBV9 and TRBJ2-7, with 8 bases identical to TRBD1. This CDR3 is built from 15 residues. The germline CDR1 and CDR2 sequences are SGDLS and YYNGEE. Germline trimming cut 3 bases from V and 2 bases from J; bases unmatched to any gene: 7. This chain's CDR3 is CASSAQQGVTYEQYF. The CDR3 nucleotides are TGTGCCAGCAGCGCGCAACAGGGGGTTACCTACGAGCAGTACTTC.

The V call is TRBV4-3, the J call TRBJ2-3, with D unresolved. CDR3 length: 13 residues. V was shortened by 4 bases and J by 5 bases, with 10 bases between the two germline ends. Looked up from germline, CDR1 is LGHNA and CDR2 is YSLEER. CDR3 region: CASSLIRGDTQYF. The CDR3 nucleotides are TGCGCCAGCAGCCTTATACGAGGAGATACGCAGTATTTT.

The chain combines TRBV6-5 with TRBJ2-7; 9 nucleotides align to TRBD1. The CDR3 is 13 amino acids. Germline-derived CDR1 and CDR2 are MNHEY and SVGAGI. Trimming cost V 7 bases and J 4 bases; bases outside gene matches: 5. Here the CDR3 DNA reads TGTGCCAGCACCCGGGGACAGGGTTACGAGCAGTACTTC. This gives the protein CASTRGQGYEQYF.

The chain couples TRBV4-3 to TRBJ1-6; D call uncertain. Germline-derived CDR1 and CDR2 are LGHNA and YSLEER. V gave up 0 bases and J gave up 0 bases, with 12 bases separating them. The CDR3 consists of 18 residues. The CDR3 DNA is TGCGCCAGCAGCCAAGATCTAAACCCTAGCTCCTATAATTCACCCCTCCACTTT. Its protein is CASSQDLNPSSYNSPLHF.

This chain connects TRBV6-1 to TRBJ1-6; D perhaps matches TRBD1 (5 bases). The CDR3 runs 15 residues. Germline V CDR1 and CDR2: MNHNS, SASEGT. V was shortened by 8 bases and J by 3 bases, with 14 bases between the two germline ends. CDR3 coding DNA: TGTGCCAGCCGCGGCAGGGCAGACTATAATTCACCCCTCCACTTT. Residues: CASRGRADYNSPLHF.

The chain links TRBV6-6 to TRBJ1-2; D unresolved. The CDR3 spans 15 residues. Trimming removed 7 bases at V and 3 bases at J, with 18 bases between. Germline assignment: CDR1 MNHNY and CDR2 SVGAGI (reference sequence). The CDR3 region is CASNPPWALDYGYTF. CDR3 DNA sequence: TGTGCCAGCAACCCGCCGTGGGCGTTAGACTATGGCTACACCTTC.

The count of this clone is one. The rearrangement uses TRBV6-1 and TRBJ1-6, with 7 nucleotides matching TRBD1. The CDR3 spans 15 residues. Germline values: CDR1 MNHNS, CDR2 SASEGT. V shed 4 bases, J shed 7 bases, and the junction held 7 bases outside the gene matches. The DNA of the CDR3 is TGTGCCAGCAGTGCCAGGGACAGAACGAATTCACCCCTCCACTTT. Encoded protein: CASSARDRTNSPLHF.